One sample yielded the 27 T cell receptor beta chains listed below, sequenced in a study of neurological immune-mediated disorders (dated by TCRdb to between 2019 and 2020). The library relied on 5' RACE. TCRdb lists the instrument as Illumina HiSeq 2500. Through fastp at Q25 and MiXCR, TCRdb rebuilt clones from the public reads, retaining in-frame beta chains. Each CDR3 protein gets just one entry, which takes the most common genes and DNA from the rows behind it. Within this sample are 78,000 or so distinct CDR3 sequences, with around 4.6% of them counted one time only. The ten largest clones capture approximately 2.2% of the sample. The sample was PBMCs. These receptors originate from a woman under 40 with multiple sclerosis.

This clonotype has ten or more counts. The chain carries TRBV14 and TRBJ1-3; no clear D gene. This CDR3 region has 13 residues. Germline CDR1 is SGHDN and CDR2 is FVKESK. The V end lost 8 bases, the J end lost 3 bases, and 11 bases lay between the germline ends. The chain's CDR3 is CASGPRLGNTIYF. In DNA, the CDR3 is TGTGCCAGCGGACCTCGCCTTGGAAACACCATATATTTT.

This clonotype has a count of ten or more. The V call is TRBV20-1, the J call TRBJ2-1, with D possibly TRBD1 on 5 matching bases. Germline lookup yields CDR1 DFQATT and CDR2 SNEGSKA (reference sequence). The V end lost 6 bases, the J end lost 4 bases, and 19 bases lay between the germline ends. The length of the CDR3 is 15 residues. The CDR3 reads CSATLRAPLYNEQFF. DNA for the CDR3: TGCAGTGCCACCCTCAGGGCCCCCCTTTACAATGAGCAGTTCTTC.

This clonotype was observed many times. The V and J genes are TRBV12-3 or TRBV12-4 and TRBJ1-1; D is perhaps TRBD1 (5 bases). The CDR3 is made up of 13 amino acids. The V end lost 5 bases, the J end lost 1 base, and 8 bases lay between the germline ends. In nucleotides, the CDR3 is TGTGCCAGCAGTACGAGGGGGAACACTGAAGCTTTCTTT. It encodes CASSTRGNTEAFF.

This clonotype was observed many times. V is TRBV11-2 and J is TRBJ1-1; no clear D gene. The length of the CDR3 is 15 residues. The V end lost 5 bases, the J end lost 0 bases, and 13 bases lay between the germline ends. Germline V gene sequence: CDR1 SGHAT, CDR2 FQNNGV. This chain's CDR3 is CASSPLGQVNTEAFF. CDR3 DNA sequence: TGTGCCAGCAGCCCACTGGGTCAGGTGAACACTGAAGCTTTCTTT.

This clonotype was seen many times. The chain couples TRBV7-2 to TRBJ2-7; 11 bases map to TRBD2. The ends lost 5 bases at V and 9 bases at J; junction bases unmatched: 9. The CDR3 runs 14 residues. CDR1 is SGHTA, CDR2 FQGNSA, per germline. CDR3 DNA sequence: TGTGCCAGCAGCCCCGACCTAGCGGGGGGAAGGCAGTACGTC. This translates into CASSPDLAGGRQYV.

In its sample, this clonotype was seen many times. The rearrangement uses TRBV6-5 and TRBJ2-1; TRBD2 matches 8 bases. J gave up 0 bases and V 6 bases, and 7 bases lay outside the gene matches. The CDR3 covers 16 residues. Germline V gene sequence: CDR1 MNHEY, CDR2 SVGAGI. The CDR3 DNA is TGTGCCAGCAGGACGGGGGGGACCAGCTCCTACAATGAGCAGTTCTTC. This translates into CASRTGGTSSYNEQFF.

This clonotype was found many times. The chain employs TRBV5-1 and TRBJ1-2; D possibly corresponds to TRBD1 (5 bases). The CDR3 runs 15 residues. The V and J ends lost 0 bases and 4 bases respectively, with 13 bases between them. Per the germline V gene, CDR1 is SGHRS and CDR2 is YFSETQ. This chain's CDR3 is CASSLDGRTFYGYTF. As DNA, the CDR3 is TGCGCCAGCAGCTTGGACGGAAGGACATTCTATGGCTACACCTTC.

This clonotype has ten or more counts. The J gene is TRBJ2-7, the V gene TRBV6-5, with a possible D match to TRBD1 (5 bases). CDR1 and CDR2 (germline): MNHEY, SVGAGI. V lost 0 bases and J 5 bases, leaving 14 bases between the germline ends. The CDR3 has 15 residues. The CDR3 loop is CASSYSAALGDEQYF. CDR3 DNA sequence: TGTGCCAGCAGTTACTCGGCGGCCTTAGGGGACGAGCAGTACTTC.

This clonotype was seen repeatedly, ten times or more. The V gene is TRBV12-3 or TRBV12-4, the J gene TRBJ2-3; D is perhaps TRBD1 (5 bases). Trimming stripped 5 bases from V and 3 bases from J, with 12 bases between. This CDR3 contains 14 residues. Here the CDR3 reads CASSPRYRTDTQYF. CDR3 nucleotides: TGTGCCAGCAGTCCACGTTACAGGACAGATACGCAGTATTTT.

This clonotype has a count of ten or more. The V call is TRBV5-1, the J call TRBJ2-3; 8 nucleotides match TRBD2. From germline, CDR1 is SGHRS and CDR2 YFSETQ. V lost 4 bases to trimming and J lost 11 bases; unmatched junction nucleotides: 15. The length of the CDR3 is 15 residues. CDR3 amino acids: CASSTPGLGLQRQYF. CDR3 sequence (DNA): TGCGCCAGCAGCACACCGGGACTAGGGCTCCAGAGGCAGTATTTT.

Notes on this clonotype: A read error is possible here, since a much larger clone lies one base away. Here the CDR3 reads CATQGTGINSHLHF. The CDR3 nucleotides are TGTGCCACCCAGGGGACAGGGATTAATTCACACCTCCACTTT. This chain links TRBV12-3 or TRBV12-4 with TRBJ1-6; 9 positions match TRBD1. The CDR3 extends over 14 amino acids.

This clonotype has ten or more counts. Germline is not matched at one junction end, which may reflect a read error. The genes are TRBV5-1 and TRBJ2-2, with a weak D call TRBD2 (6 bases). Looked up from germline, CDR1 is SGHRS and CDR2 is YFSETQ. The CDR3 extends over 14 amino acids. This CDR3 is CASSPDSPTGGLFF. The CDR3, as DNA: TGCGCCAGCAGCCCCGATAGCCCCACCGGGGGGCTGTTTTTT.

This clonotype was seen ten or more times. The chain links TRBV5-1 to TRBJ2-1, with TRBD2 matching over 9 bases. After removal of 5 bases from V and 4 bases from J, the junction contained 1 base not matched to a gene. The CDR3 has 13 amino acids. The germline gives CDR1 SGHRS, CDR2 YFSETQ. In DNA form, the CDR3 reads TGCGCCAGCAGGCTAGCGGGGTACAATGAGCAGTTCTTC. It encodes CASRLAGYNEQFF.

The rearrangement uses TRBV5-1 and TRBJ2-3; a possible D gene is TRBD1 (6 bases). The CDR3 spans 15 residues. Germline-derived CDR1 and CDR2 are SGHRS and YFSETQ. V lost 4 bases to trimming and J lost 3 bases, with 15 bases between them. The CDR3 protein is CASSRLQGLTDTQYF. As DNA, the CDR3 is TGCGCCAGCAGCCGTCTACAGGGATTAACAGATACGCAGTATTTT.

This clonotype was detected ten times or more. The rearrangement joins TRBV12-3 or TRBV12-4 to TRBJ2-1; D possibly corresponds to TRBD1 (5 bases). The V end lost 5 bases, the J end lost 9 bases, and 8 bases lay between the germline ends. The CDR3 extends over 11 amino acids. CDR3 loop: CASSRGAEQFF. CDR3 coding DNA: TGTGCCAGCAGTAGGGGTGCTGAGCAGTTCTTC.

This clonotype occurred many times. This sequence joins TRBV5-5 and TRBJ2-7, with D unresolved. The CDR3 spans 13 residues. CDR1 and CDR2 from the germline V gene are SGHKS and YYEKEE (reference sequence). Trimming took 4 bases from V and 2 from J, leaving 10 bases between them. CDR3 protein: CASSPAFTYEQYF. The DNA for the CDR3 is TGTGCCAGCAGCCCCGCGTTCACCTACGAGCAGTACTTC.

There are many counts of this clonotype. The chain has TRBV28 and TRBJ1-1, with no clear D. The CDR3 sequence is 14 residues long. Germline CDR1 is MDHEN and CDR2 is SYDVKM. Trimming stripped 2 bases from V and 1 base from J, with 8 bases between. The CDR3 region has the DNA TGTGCCAGCAGTTTACCGGGATGGAACACTGAAGCTTTCTTT. Residues: CASSLPGWNTEAFF.

This clonotype was recorded a few times. This chain joins TRBV7-8 and TRBJ2-7; D remains unclear. CDR3 length: 16 residues. Deletions cut 5 bases from V and 1 base from J, with 18 bases between. Germline CDR1 is SGHVS and CDR2 is FQNEAQ. The CDR3 sequence is CASSPWNVRTSYEQYF. DNA for the CDR3: TGTGCCAGCAGCCCTTGGAACGTACGAACATCCTACGAGCAGTACTTC. Combining the CDR3 with reference TRBV7-8 and TRBJ2-7 gives the whole variable domain GAGVSQSPRYKVAKRGQDVALRCDPISGHVSLFWYQQALGQGPEFLTYFQNEAQLDKSGLPSDRFFAERPEGSVSTLKIQRTQQEDSAVYLCASSPWNVRTSYEQYFGPGTRLTVT.

Many counts were recorded for this clonotype. The V and J genes are TRBV5-1 and TRBJ1-4; 7 positions agree with TRBD1. Germline CDR1 is SGHRS and CDR2 is YFSETQ. V dropped 4 bases and J dropped 8; count of bases not matched to a gene: 11. CDR3 length equals 15 residues. CDR3 region: CASSPREGAKEKLFF. In nucleotides, the CDR3 is TGCGCCAGCAGCCCCCGGGAGGGGGCGAAAGAAAAACTGTTTTTT.

The table lists this clonotype with many counts. V gene TRBV3-1 combines with J gene TRBJ1-4; D is undetermined. V lost 0 bases and J 2 bases, leaving 4 bases between the germline ends. The CDR3 loop spans 14 amino acids. The germline V gene has CDR1 LGHDT and CDR2 YNNKEL (reference sequence). The DNA of the CDR3 is TGTGCCAGCAGCCAAGAGGGGACTAATGAAAAACTGTTTTTT. Translation: CASSQEGTNEKLFF.

This clonotype was detected ten times or more. J is TRBJ2-3 and V is TRBV5-1, with a weak D call TRBD2 (5 bases). CDR3 length equals 14 residues. Germline V CDR1 and CDR2: SGHRS, YFSETQ. Trimming stripped 1 base from V and 2 bases from J, with 8 bases between. This CDR3 is CASSLLAFTDTQYF. As DNA, the CDR3 is TGCGCCAGCAGCTTGCTAGCCTTCACAGATACGCAGTATTTT.

This clonotype was counted a few times. The chain employs TRBV18 and TRBJ2-1; 7 positions agree with TRBD1. V shed 5 bases and J 6 bases; nucleotides not matched to a gene: 10. CDR1 KGHSH and CDR2 LQKENI come from the germline V gene. The CDR3 sequence is 15 residues long. This CDR3 is CASSGGRGPFNEQFF. The CDR3 coding sequence is TGTGCCAGCTCAGGCGGAAGGGGGCCATTCAATGAGCAGTTCTTC.

This clonotype was detected many times. The V call is TRBV6-1, the J call TRBJ2-6; the D is unclear. Germline lookup yields CDR1 MNHNS and CDR2 SASEGT. The CDR3 extends over 17 amino acids. The V end was cut by 4 bases, the J end by 0 bases, with 13 bases between. The CDR3 DNA reads TGTGCCAGCAGTGTGCCGACTGGGATCTCTGGGGCCAACGTCCTGACTTTC. Translation gives CASSVPTGISGANVLTF.

This clonotype appeared many times. This chain joins TRBV20-1 and TRBJ1-1, with TRBD1 as a possible D gene (6 bases). Trimming took off 2 bases at V and 6 bases at J, with 13 bases between the two ends. The germline V gene has CDR1 DFQATT and CDR2 SNEGSKA (reference sequence). The CDR3 has 13 amino acids. The CDR3 DNA reads TGCAGTGCTAGAAAAGGGACATCGTCTGAAGCTTTCTTT. It is translated as CSARKGTSSEAFF.

This clonotype has at least ten counts. V gene TRBV6-6 combines with J gene TRBJ1-2; weak D call: TRBD1 (5 bases). CDR1 is MNHNY and CDR2 is SVGAGI in the germline V gene (reference sequence). The CDR3 runs to 15 residues. V gave up 6 bases and J gave up 2 bases, with 16 bases separating them. The CDR3 spells CASSPEGRVNYGYTF. CDR3 in DNA: TGTGCCAGCAGCCCCGAGGGGCGGGTGAACTATGGCTACACCTTC.

This clonotype has at least ten counts. The CDR3: CSASPDRAAGTSDQETQYF. For the CDR3, the DNA is TGCAGTGCTAGCCCCGACCGCGCGGCCGGGACTAGCGACCAAGAGACCCAGTACTTC. This rearrangement joins TRBV20-1 to TRBJ2-5, with 10 bases matching TRBD2. The CDR3 has 19 residues. Trimming took 3 bases from V and 0 from J; bases not matched to a gene: 16. Germline CDR1 reads DFQATT; CDR2 reads SNEGSKA (reference sequence).

This clonotype was seen repeatedly, ten times or more. The chain recombines TRBV3-1 with TRBJ2-7; 9 positions agree with TRBD1. The V gene end was trimmed by 4 bases and the J gene end by 2 bases; junction bases not matched to a gene: 3. The V gene's germline CDR1 is LGHDT and CDR2 YNNKEL (reference sequence). The CDR3 length is 14 residues. Here the CDR3 reads CASSPGDRAYEQYF. CDR3 DNA sequence: TGTGCCAGCAGCCCCGGGGACAGGGCCTACGAGCAGTACTTC.